The present T cell receptor (beta chain) was sequenced within a study of CD8 T cells in Susac syndrome. An amount of RNA that ranged from about 0.45 to 1 ug was reverse transcribed with random hexamers. Amplification of TCR beta CDR3 by immunoSEQ multiplex PCR spanned 54 Vbeta and 13 Jbeta. Using its own MiXCR run on the immunoSEQ multiplex PCR reads, TCRdb lists one record per CDR3 protein. Found here are around 300,000 distinct CDR3 sequences, roughly 90% of them singletons; the top ten hold around 0.2%. Treatment-naive patients with stable or active relapsing-remitting disease were the multiple sclerosis controls. The trim removed 5 bases at V and 6 bases at J, leaving 6 bases unmatched. This CDR3 is built from 14 residues. Germline lookup yields CDR1 LGHNA and CDR2 YSLEER.

Sequenced material: CD8+ T cells from PBMCs. This receptor was identified in a human donor with multiple sclerosis. V and J are TRBV4-3 and TRBJ2-3, with 9 bases identical to TRBD2. The CDR3 loop is CASSGGGALDTQYF. The CDR3 bases are TGCGCCAGCAGCGGCGGGGGGGCCTTGGATACGCAGTATTTT.